The rows below give T cell receptor beta chains drawn from one sample of a study of neurological immune-mediated disorders. A single record per CDR3 protein comes from TCRdb applying MiXCR to the 5' RACE reads. There are fewer than 80,000 distinct CDR3 sequences in the sample; roughly 5% occur only once, and 2.5% to 3% lies in the top ten. The sample was PBMCs. The receptors here all came from a woman aged 25 to 39 with multiple sclerosis. CDR3s include the opening cysteine and the closing phenylalanine or tryptophan. The order of the fields is V gene, J gene, clone size, D gene, CDR3 protein, CDR3 DNA. A D gene is named only where the DNA matches it firmly. Expanded clones get a size class; other rows say once, few or many, or leave the size out.

TRBV20-1	TRBJ1-1	few	-	CSAGGLENTEAFF	TGCAGTGCTGGGGGACTGGAGAACACTGAAGCTTTCTTT
TRBV10-3	TRBJ1-5	many	-	CAIRDSSNQPQNF	TGTGCCATCAGGGACAGTAGCAATCAGCCCCAGAATTTT
TRBV11-2	TRBJ1-1	many	-	CASSLSTGSTEAFF	TGTGCCAGCAGCTTATCCACAGGGTCCACTGAAGCTTTCTTT
TRBV20-1	TRBJ2-1	many	-	CSVTTGSFIYEQFF	TGCAGTGTAACGACAGGATCATTCATTTATGAGCAGTTCTTC
TRBV5-1	TRBJ2-1	many	TRBD2	CASSLVAGGPGEQFF	TGCGCCAGCAGCTTGGTAGCGGGGGGGCCTGGGGAGCAGTTCTTC
TRBV6-5	TRBJ2-1	-	TRBD2	CASRSLAGGGYNEQFF	TGTGCCAGCAGATCCCTGGCGGGGGGGGGATACAATGAGCAGTTCTTC
TRBV6-1	TRBJ2-2	many	-	CASSVSQDTGELFF	TGTGCCAGCAGTGTTTCGCAGGACACCGGGGAGCTGTTTTTT
TRBV13	TRBJ2-7	many	-	CASSLAPYEQYF	TGTGCCAGCAGCTTAGCCCCCTACGAGCAGTACTTC
TRBV27	TRBJ2-1	many	-	CASSFDLWVNEQFF	TGTGCCAGCAGTTTCGACCTTTGGGTTAATGAGCAGTTCTTC
TRBV5-1	TRBJ1-2	many	-	CASSLGQGYPGYTF	TGCGCCAGCAGCTTGGGCCAGGGGTACCCCGGCTACACCTTC
TRBV14	TRBJ1-6	many	-	CASGGRGSPLHF	TGTGCCAGCGGAGGGAGGGGGTCACCCCTCCACTTT